The next 21 T cell receptor beta chains were all read from a single sample in a study of blood T cell repertoires in COVID-19. Profiled with immunoSEQ multiplex PCR; TCRdb holds only in-frame clones, not every one. The table records some 500,000 clones, around nine tenths of them present only once. Sequenced input: PBMCs or T cells enriched from blood (not recorded which). The source of these receptors is a middle-aged woman who had recovered from COVID-19.

The chain combines TRBV11-3 with TRBJ2-7; 7 nucleotides align to TRBD1. Germline V lookup: CDR1 SGHNT, CDR2 YENEEA. The CDR3 is 14 residues long. Trimming at V came to 6 bases and at J to 1 base, leaving 6 bases not matched to a gene. The DNA of the CDR3 is TGTGCCAGCAGTGACAGGGTAGTATCCTACGAGCAGTACTTC. Its translation: CASSDRVVSYEQYF.

This clone appeared a single time. The CDR3 spells CASSRGQNYGYTF. The CDR3 DNA sequence: TGTGCCAGCAGCCGGGGACAGAACTATGGCTACACCTTC. The chain carries TRBV14 and TRBJ1-2; TRBD1 matches 7 bases. This CDR3 comprises 13 residues. V shed 4 bases, J shed 2 bases, and the junction held 1 base outside the gene matches. Germline assignment: CDR1 SGHDN and CDR2 FVKESK.

The rearrangement joins TRBV12-3 or TRBV12-4 to TRBJ2-1, with a possible D match to TRBD2 (6 bases). The CDR3 is 13 amino acids. V lost 7 bases, J lost 6 bases, and 13 bases lay in between. CDR3 loop: CASNNGSINEQFF. DNA for the CDR3: TGTGCCAGCAACAACGGGAGTATCAATGAGCAGTTCTTC.

This chain uses TRBV18 with TRBJ1-1; 8 nucleotides align to TRBD1. Germline loops: CDR1 KGHSH, CDR2 LQKENI. CDR3 length: 15 amino acids. Trimming removed 1 base from V and 1 base from J; junction bases left unmatched: 2. CDR3 bases: TGTGCCAGCTCACCACAGCAGGGGGCGAACACTGAAGCTTTCTTT. This encodes CASSPQQGANTEAFF.

The genes are TRBV6-5 and TRBJ2-1; no definite D call. In germline, CDR1 is MNHEY, CDR2 SVGAGI. Trimming took off 0 bases at V and 4 bases at J, with 7 bases between the two ends. The CDR3 runs to 14 residues. CDR3 region: CASSYSSVYNEQFF. CDR3 nucleotides: TGTGCCAGCAGTTACTCGAGCGTTTACAATGAGCAGTTCTTC.

In this sample, this clone turned up a few times. V usage is TRBV2 and J usage is TRBJ2-6; possibly TRBD1 for D (5 bases). Germline V gene sequence: CDR1 SNHLY, CDR2 FYNNEI. The CDR3 runs to 16 residues. The V gene lost 7 bases and the J gene lost 0 bases, with 13 bases spanning the gap. The CDR3 region has the DNA TGTGCCAGCACCTATCTCAGGGTCTCTGGGGCCAACGTCCTGACTTTC. Translation: CASTYLRVSGANVLTF.

The chain has TRBV3-1 (or the pseudogene TRBV3-2) and TRBJ1-4; TRBD1 aligns across 10 bases. The CDR3 has 16 residues. V lost 4 bases to trimming and J lost 5 bases; unmatched junction nucleotides: 7. CDR1 is LGHDT, CDR2 YNNKEL, per germline (reference sequence). CDR3 bases: TGTGCCAGCAGCCCCCGACAGGGGGCCCCCAATGAAAAACTGTTTTTT. Protein product: CASSPRQGAPNEKLFF.

V is TRBV6-5 and J is TRBJ2-7, with TRBD1 identical over 7 bases. Germline assignment: CDR1 MNHEY and CDR2 SVGAGI. V lost 5 bases, J lost 4 bases, and 8 bases stayed unmatched. The CDR3 contains 14 residues. In DNA, the CDR3 is TGTGCCAGCAGTATAAGGGGGCGGCTATACGAGCAGTACTTC. Amino acids: CASSIRGRLYEQYF.

This clone was observed a handful of times. This chain links TRBV18 with TRBJ2-3; TRBD2 agrees at 9 bases. Per the germline V gene, CDR1 is KGHSH and CDR2 is LQKENI. The CDR3 is made up of 17 amino acids. V trimming: 3 bases; J trimming: 0 bases; junction bases outside the gene matches: 7. CDR3 nucleotides: TGTGCCAGCTCACCCCGGCAAGCGGGGGGTAGCACAGATACGCAGTATTTT. Translation: CASSPRQAGGSTDTQYF.

The chain recombines TRBV7-9 with TRBJ2-5, with 10 bases aligning to TRBD2. Looked up from germline, CDR1 is SEHNR and CDR2 is FQNEAQ (reference sequence). J gave up 5 bases and V 3 bases, and 3 bases lay outside the gene matches. CDR3 length: 14 residues. Here the CDR3 reads CASSLGTSAETQYF. Here the CDR3 DNA reads TGTGCCAGCAGCTTGGGGACTAGCGCGGAGACCCAGTACTTC.

The V call is TRBV7-2, the J call TRBJ2-1; no reliable D call. CDR3 length: 13 amino acids. Germline assignment: CDR1 SGHTA and CDR2 FQGNSA. V was pared by 8 bases and J by 6 bases, with 14 bases between. CDR3: CASFQRDRNEQFF. The CDR3 DNA reads as TGTGCCAGCTTCCAGCGTGACCGCAATGAGCAGTTCTTC.

This chain uses TRBV30 with TRBJ1-3, with 7 bases matching TRBD1. Looked up from germline, CDR1 is GTSNPN and CDR2 is SVGIG (reference sequence). This CDR3 comprises 14 residues. The trim removed 3 bases at V and 7 bases at J, leaving 9 bases unmatched. In nucleotides, the CDR3 is TGTGCCTGGAGCCTGACAGGGTTAGAGAACACCATATATTTT. It is translated as CAWSLTGLENTIYF.

This chain links TRBV5-5 with TRBJ2-7, with D possibly TRBD2 on 6 matching bases. Trimming cost V 3 bases and J 3 bases, with 7 bases left between them. The CDR3 is made up of 12 amino acids. Germline V gives CDR1 SGHKS, CDR2 YYEKEE (reference sequence). The CDR3 spells CASSWDFYEQYF. In DNA form, the CDR3 reads TGTGCCAGCAGCTGGGACTTCTACGAGCAGTACTTC.

J is TRBJ2-3 and V is TRBV7-9; possible D gene TRBD2, 6 bases. The CDR3 has 14 residues. V was cut by 5 bases and J by 6 bases, with 15 bases left in between. CDR1 SEHNR and CDR2 FQNEAQ come from the germline V gene (reference sequence). CDR3: CASSVGTGGDTQYF. CDR3 bases: TGTGCCAGCAGCGTAGGAACCGGAGGGGATACGCAGTATTTT. The full variable domain, in which reference TRBV7-9 and TRBJ2-3 provide the parts outside the CDR3, is DTGVSQNPRHKITKRGQNVTFRCDPISEHNRLYWYRQTLGQGPEFLTYFQNEAQLEKSRLLSDRFSAERPKGSFSTLEIQRTEQGDSAMYLCASSVGTGGDTQYFGPGTRLTVL.

The gene calls are TRBV27 and TRBJ1-4; 9 nucleotides align to TRBD1. CDR3 size: 15 residues. V gave up 6 bases and J gave up 6 bases; unmatched junction bases: 8. Germline V gene sequence: CDR1 MNHEY, CDR2 SMNVEV (reference sequence). CDR3 coding DNA: TGTGCCAGCAGCCCCCGCGGGACAGGGTATGAAAAACTGTTTTTT. Encoded protein: CASSPRGTGYEKLFF.

V usage is TRBV13 and J usage is TRBJ2-7, with D perhaps TRBD1 (6 bases). The CDR3 is 14 amino acids. The ends were cut back, 2 bases at V and 6 bases at J, with 14 bases in the middle. CDR1 PRHDT and CDR2 FYEKMQ come from the germline V gene (reference sequence). In nucleotides, the CDR3 is TGTGCCAGCAGCTTAAGGGGGAGTAGGGGCGAGCAGTACTTC. Its translation: CASSLRGSRGEQYF.

The rearrangement joins TRBV7-2 to TRBJ2-7; 7 bases align to TRBD1. Germline assignment: CDR1 SGHTA and CDR2 FQGNSA. The CDR3 spans 16 residues. Unmatched junction bases numbered 13, after V lost 6 bases and J lost 2 bases. CDR3 protein: CASRLAAGTVTYEQYF. CDR3 DNA sequence: TGTGCCAGCAGACTTGCCGCCGGGACAGTTACCTACGAGCAGTACTTC.

V is TRBV10-3 and J is TRBJ1-6, with no clear D. Trimming shortened V by 2 bases and J by 10 bases, and 12 bases separated the two germline ends. Germline CDR1 and CDR2: ENHRY and SYGVKD. The CDR3 sequence is 14 residues long. The CDR3 DNA is TGTGCCATCAGTGAGGGGAGTAAAGGGTCACCCCTCCACTTT. Residues: CAISEGSKGSPLHF.

The chain recombines TRBV6-5 with TRBJ2-2; 9 bases agree with TRBD2. The CDR3 is made up of 14 amino acids. Germline V gives CDR1 MNHEY, CDR2 SVGAGI. Unmatched junction bases numbered 8, after V lost 8 bases and J lost 7 bases. The CDR3 bases are TGTGCCAGCCCGTCGCGGGAGGGAAGCGGGGAGCTGTTTTTT. This sequence encodes CASPSREGSGELFF.

The J gene is TRBJ2-7, the V gene TRBV5-5, with 7 positions matching TRBD2. Germline loops: CDR1 SGHKS, CDR2 YYEKEE (reference sequence). V shed 1 base, J shed 6 bases, and the junction held 7 bases outside the gene matches. The CDR3 is 14 residues long. CDR3 DNA: TGTGCCAGCAGCTTGAGGCGGGAGCTACTCGAGCAGTACTTC. Protein: CASSLRRELLEQYF.

This chain connects TRBV7-2 to TRBJ2-1; TRBD2 matches 8 bases. This CDR3 contains 17 residues. From germline, CDR1 is SGHTA and CDR2 FQGNSA. After removal of 6 bases from V and 7 bases from J, the junction contained 17 bases not matched to a gene. The CDR3 DNA is TGTGCCAGCAGTTCAAGGTTCAGCGGGAGCAAGGTAAATGAGCAGTTCTTC. As protein: CASSSRFSGSKVNEQFF.